This TCR beta chain derives from a study of blood T cell repertoires in COVID-19. Study context: The United States, Italy and Spain supplied acute and convalescent COVID-19 samples.

TCRdb keeps only in-frame clones here, not all; method: immunoSEQ multiplex PCR. The profile shows approximately 490,000 clones, 70% to 90% of them singletons. In germline, CDR1 is MNHEY, CDR2 SMNVEV (reference sequence). V was clipped by 7 bases and J by 2 bases; unmatched bases: 4. CDR3 length: 14 amino acids. This clonotype originated in a woman in her sixties or seventies who had recovered from COVID-19. The specimen sequenced was PBMCs or T cells enriched from blood (not recorded which). The chain combines TRBV27 with TRBJ2-2; 7 positions match TRBD1. In DNA, the CDR3 is TGTGCCAGCATGAGGGACAGAAACACCGGGGAGCTGTTTTTT. It is translated as CASMRDRNTGELFF.